One and the same sample provided the 15 T cell receptor beta chains below, sequenced in a study of early T cells in non-severe SARS-CoV-2 infection. TCRdb analysed the 5' RACE reads with MiXCR anew, one entry per CDR3 protein. Counted here are 60,000 to 75,000 distinct CDR3 sequences, roughly 12% occurring once; the ten biggest clones make up about 1.3%. The sample here was whole blood, taken at baseline. The receptors derive from an adult who was a healthcare worker with PCR-confirmed SARS-CoV-2 infection or an uninfected control (not recorded which).

This chain uses TRBV6-5 with TRBJ2-2; D uncertain. This CDR3 has 14 amino acids. CDR1 MNHEY and CDR2 SVGAGI come from the germline V gene. V was cut by 6 bases and J by 3 bases, with 11 bases left in between. CDR3 in DNA: TGTGCCAGCAGCCAGTCAGGATACACCGGGGAGCTGTTTTTT. This sequence encodes CASSQSGYTGELFF.

This clonotype was counted at least ten times. The chain carries TRBV4-1 and TRBJ2-2, with TRBD2 matching over 8 bases. CDR1 and CDR2 from the germline V gene are MGHRA and YSYEKL. The CDR3 is made up of 17 amino acids. The V and J ends lost 6 bases and 2 bases, in that order; junction bases with no gene match: 11. CDR3 residues: CASSPSTREVNTGELFF. CDR3 nucleotides: TGCGCCAGCAGTCCTTCGACGCGGGAGGTAAACACCGGGGAGCTGTTTTTT.

This clonotype has ten or more counts. The V and J genes are TRBV19 and TRBJ2-1; 13 bases align to TRBD2. Germline-derived CDR1 and CDR2 are LNHDA and SQIVND (reference sequence). Trimming cost V 6 bases and J 0 bases; bases outside gene matches: 8. The CDR3 is made up of 18 amino acids. The CDR3 reads CASRRTSGGISSYNEQFF. The CDR3 nucleotides are TGTGCCAGTAGAAGGACTAGCGGGGGTATAAGCTCCTACAATGAGCAGTTCTTC.

V is TRBV4-2 and J is TRBJ1-1, with D unclear. Germline CDR1 is LGHNA and CDR2 is YNFKEQ. The CDR3 spans 14 residues. Trimming removed 0 bases at V and 7 bases at J, with 12 bases between. CDR3: CASSQEVFDIEAFF. The CDR3 DNA reads as TGTGCCAGCAGCCAAGAAGTATTCGACATTGAAGCTTTCTTT.

This sequence joins TRBV12-3 or TRBV12-4 and TRBJ1-2; weak D call: TRBD1 (6 bases). The CDR3 spans 14 residues. Trimming cost V 6 bases and J 7 bases, with 18 bases left between them. The CDR3: CASSPTQGLSGYTF. CDR3 DNA sequence: TGTGCCAGCAGCCCGACACAGGGTTTAAGTGGCTACACCTTC.

The sample holds a few counts of this clonotype. The chain has TRBV28 and TRBJ2-3; 15 positions agree with TRBD2. This CDR3 comprises 18 residues. J was trimmed by 0 bases and V by 4 bases; bases with no gene match: 5. Germline V lookup: CDR1 MDHEN, CDR2 SYDVKM. CDR3 sequence: CASSSWTSGGGSTDTQYF. In DNA form, the CDR3 reads TGTGCCAGCAGTTCCTGGACTAGCGGGGGGGGCAGCACAGATACGCAGTATTTT.

This clonotype has a count of ten or more. The rearrangement joins TRBV19 to TRBJ2-3; 7 bases line up with TRBD1. This CDR3 has 14 amino acids. Germline V CDR1 and CDR2: LNHDA, SQIVND (reference sequence). V lost 7 bases, J lost 2 bases, and 6 bases stayed unmatched. The CDR3 DNA sequence: TGTGCCAGTACCGACGACAGGGTCACAGATACGCAGTATTTT. Protein sequence: CASTDDRVTDTQYF.

This clonotype has a handful of counts. This chain uses TRBV27 with TRBJ2-5; 8 bases agree with TRBD1. The CDR3 runs 14 residues. The germline gives CDR1 MNHEY, CDR2 SMNVEV (reference sequence). V lost 5 bases and J lost 5; bases outside the gene matches: 7. The CDR3 region has the DNA TGTGCCAGCAGTCGACAGGGGCCCAGGGAGACCCAGTACTTC. It translates to CASSRQGPRETQYF.

This clonotype was seen a few times. This rearrangement joins TRBV11-2 to TRBJ2-7, with 15 bases aligning to TRBD2. CDR1 and CDR2 (germline): SGHAT, FQNNGV. The CDR3 has 14 amino acids. The junction had 7 bases not matched to a gene; V was cut back by 5 bases and J by 11 bases. The CDR3 sequence is CASSRGLAGGPKYF. DNA of the CDR3: TGTGCCAGCAGCCGTGGACTAGCGGGAGGGCCCAAGTACTTC.

At least ten counts were recorded for this clonotype. The V and J genes are TRBV6-1 and TRBJ2-7, with 9 bases aligning to TRBD1. CDR1 is MNHNS, CDR2 SASEGT, per germline. This CDR3 is 17 amino acids long. Trimming cost V 2 bases and J 1 base; bases outside gene matches: 9. CDR3 in amino acids: CASSELGRGTGSYEQYF. The CDR3 DNA sequence: TGTGCCAGCAGTGAATTAGGTCGGGGGACAGGGTCCTACGAGCAGTACTTC.

J is TRBJ1-2 and V is TRBV20-1; TRBD1 matches 8 bases. In germline, CDR1 is DFQATT, CDR2 SNEGSKA (reference sequence). The V gene end was trimmed by 3 bases and the J gene end by 2 bases; junction bases not matched to a gene: 5. CDR3 length equals 14 residues. CDR3 in amino acids: CSASLQGGNYGYTF. In nucleotides, the CDR3 is TGCAGTGCTAGTCTACAGGGGGGGAACTATGGCTACACCTTC.

This clonotype was counted a few times. The genes are TRBV3-1 and TRBJ1-6; D gene ambiguous. The length of the CDR3 is 13 residues. Germline values: CDR1 LGHDT, CDR2 YNNKEL (reference sequence). The V and J ends lost 4 bases and 14 bases respectively, with 15 bases between them. The CDR3 sequence: CASSPRDNSALHF. CDR3 DNA: TGTGCCAGCAGCCCTCGAGATAATTCGGCCCTCCACTTT.

The CDR3 DNA is TGCAGTGCTAGAGACGGGGGGCTCACAGATACGCAGTATTTT. Amino acid sequence: CSARDGGLTDTQYF. The gene calls are TRBV20-1 and TRBJ2-3, with D perhaps TRBD2 (7 bases). The V and J ends lost 0 bases and 2 bases respectively, with 9 bases between them. CDR1 and CDR2 from the germline V gene are DFQATT and SNEGSKA (reference sequence). The CDR3 sequence is 14 residues long.

This clonotype was detected only a few times. For the CDR3, the DNA is TGTGCCAGCAGCTTAGAACAGGGTCGAGATACGCAGTATTTT. The encoded protein is CASSLEQGRDTQYF. The rearrangement links TRBV7-9 to TRBJ2-3; TRBD1 is a possible D gene (6 bases). The CDR3 length is 14 residues. With 1 base removed from V and 5 bases from J, the gap between germline ends came to 10 bases. Germline lookup yields CDR1 SEHNR and CDR2 FQNEAQ (reference sequence).

This clonotype was detected many times. The gene calls are TRBV7-2 and TRBJ1-1, with D uncertain. Deletions cut 5 bases from V and 5 bases from J, with 15 bases between. The germline CDR1 and CDR2 sequences are SGHTA and FQGNSA. The CDR3 is 14 amino acids. CDR3: CASSLHGVGTEAFF. CDR3 in DNA: TGTGCCAGCAGCCTACATGGGGTCGGGACTGAAGCTTTCTTT.